A single sample is the source of the 28 T cell receptor beta chains below, sequenced in a study of T cells in Graves' hyperthyroidism and ophthalmopathy. There were TCR beta CDR3 regions amplified from RNA transcripts. The study used the HTBI primer set for a first-round RT-PCR of the TCR CDR3. MiXCR, applied by TCRdb to the multiplex PCR reads, yields one record per CDR3 protein. The sample records some 600,000 distinct CDR3 sequences, approximately 15% being singletons. The sample comprised blood. Every receptor here comes from a woman younger than 45 with Graves' hyperthyroidism that later progressed to Graves' ophthalmopathy.

This clonotype was observed at least ten times. J is TRBJ2-4 and V is TRBV5-8, with D perhaps being TRBD1 or TRBD2 (6 bases each). The CDR3 loop spans 13 amino acids. Germline V gives CDR1 SGHTS, CDR2 YDEGEE. V was trimmed by 6 bases and J by 6 bases, leaving 13 bases between them. The CDR3 spells CASMGGTPNIQYF. The CDR3 DNA is TGTGCCAGCATGGGGGGCACCCCAAACATTCAGTACTTC.

V and J are TRBV7-6 and TRBJ2-2; TRBD1 is a possible D gene (6 bases). The CDR3 has 13 residues. CDR1 and CDR2 (germline): SGHVS, FNYEAQ. V shed 1 base and J shed 9 bases, with 9 bases lying between them. This chain's CDR3 is CASSLDRERELFF. The CDR3 nucleotides are TGTGCCAGCAGCTTAGACAGGGAGAGGGAGCTGTTTTTT.

The gene calls are TRBV5-4 and TRBJ2-7, with D perhaps matching TRBD1 (5 bases). This CDR3 has 16 residues. V was pared by 0 bases and J by 2 bases, with 15 bases between. The V gene's germline CDR1 is SGHNT and CDR2 YYREEE (reference sequence). CDR3 bases: TGTGCCAGCAGCTTGGATCCAGGGATACCCCCCTACGAGCAGTACTTC. It translates to CASSLDPGIPPYEQYF.

This clonotype showed up many times. V and J are TRBV19 and TRBJ2-1; D is unclear. V was pared by 0 bases and J by 2 bases, with 14 bases between. The CDR3 length is 17 residues. The V gene's germline CDR1 is LNHDA and CDR2 SQIVND (reference sequence). The CDR3 DNA is TGTGCCAGTAGTATAGATCTAGTGGCGGTAACCTACAATGAGCAGTTCTTC. Its protein is CASSIDLVAVTYNEQFF.

This clonotype was counted ten times or more. The chain employs TRBV7-2 and TRBJ1-2, with D tentatively TRBD1 (5 bases). Trimming removed 0 bases at V and 3 bases at J, with 14 bases between. This CDR3 has 16 residues. Per germline, CDR1 SGHTA and CDR2 FQGNSA. CDR3 DNA: TGTGCCAGCAGCTTAGCCTACGGGGACGGGGACTATGGCTACACCTTC. It yields the protein CASSLAYGDGDYGYTF.

The V gene is TRBV4-1, the J gene TRBJ1-2, with D possibly matching TRBD1 (5 bases). V was trimmed by 4 bases and J by 8 bases, leaving 14 bases between them. Germline V lookup: CDR1 MGHRA, CDR2 YSYEKL. This CDR3 has 13 amino acids. CDR3 region: CASSRAGELGYTF. In nucleotides, the CDR3 is TGCGCCAGCAGCCGGGCGGGGGAGTTGGGCTACACCTTC.

This clonotype was seen ten or more times. The chain is built from TRBV20-1 and TRBJ2-5, with 8 bases matching TRBD2. This CDR3 spans 13 amino acids. V lost 1 base to trimming and J lost 5 bases; unmatched junction nucleotides: 3. Germline CDR1 DFQATT, CDR2 SNEGSKA (reference sequence). The CDR3: CSARVAGRETQYF. CDR3 nucleotide sequence: TGCAGTGCTAGAGTAGCGGGACGGGAGACCCAGTACTTC.

This clonotype turned up a few times. The chain couples TRBV19 to TRBJ1-6, with D perhaps TRBD1 (5 bases). This CDR3 has 17 amino acids. V shed 7 bases and J shed 9 bases, with 25 bases lying between them. Germline V gene data show CDR1 as LNHDA and CDR2 as SQIVND (reference sequence). The DNA of the CDR3 is TGTGCCAGTATCGCTTCGAGTGACGGAATGCAGGGTTCACCCCTCCACTTT. Amino acids: CASIASSDGMQGSPLHF.

At least ten counts were recorded for this clonotype. The chain combines TRBV12-3 or TRBV12-4 with TRBJ2-1; 11 bases match TRBD2. This CDR3 is built from 14 residues. Trimming cost V 10 bases and J 4 bases; bases outside gene matches: 6. The CDR3 DNA is TGTGCCATCAGACTAGCGGGAATTTACAATGAGCAGTTCTTC. Translating gives CAIRLAGIYNEQFF.

This clonotype was recorded at least ten times. CDR3 region: CASSEVRGGNQPQHF. CDR3 DNA sequence: TGTGCCAGCAGTGAAGTCAGGGGAGGCAATCAGCCCCAGCATTTT. The chain recombines TRBV2 with TRBJ1-5; a possible D gene is TRBD1 (6 bases). V shed 1 base and J shed 2 bases, with 9 bases lying between them. The CDR3 spans 15 residues. CDR1 is SNHLY and CDR2 is FYNNEI in the germline V gene.

The chain uses TRBV27 and TRBJ2-7, with 7 bases identical to TRBD1. The CDR3 length is 15 residues. CDR1 is MNHEY and CDR2 is SMNVEV in the germline V gene (reference sequence). V gave up 4 bases and J gave up 0 bases; unmatched junction bases: 6. CDR3 sequence: CASSSTGADSYEQYF. For the CDR3, the DNA is TGTGCCAGCAGTTCAACAGGGGCCGACTCCTACGAGCAGTACTTC.

Only a few counts were recorded for this clonotype. The rearrangement uses TRBV7-9 and TRBJ2-7; the D call may be TRBD1 or TRBD2 (5 bases each). In germline, CDR1 is SEHNR, CDR2 FQNEAQ (reference sequence). CDR3 length: 15 residues. Deletions cut 3 bases from V and 2 bases from J, with 14 bases between. In nucleotides, the CDR3 is TGTGCCAGCAGCTTCAATGAGGGGTTCACCTACGAGCAGTACTTC. Translated: CASSFNEGFTYEQYF.

This clonotype has more than one count but fewer than ten. It may be a read error: a sequence one base away is much more abundant. This chain uses TRBV2 with TRBJ2-2, with 11 bases matching TRBD2. Germline V gene data show CDR1 as SNHLY and CDR2 as FYNNEI. The CDR3 is 17 residues long. The V and J ends lost 7 bases and 6 bases, in that order; junction bases with no gene match: 13. The CDR3 region has the DNA TGTGCCAGCACCCCTAAGAACCTAGCGGGGGGAGCCGGGGAGCTGTTTTTT. Its translation: CASTPKNLAGGAGELFF.

The V call is TRBV7-3, the J call TRBJ1-1; no clear D. The V end was cut by 2 bases, the J end by 0 bases, with 16 bases between. The CDR3 totals 17 residues. The germline V gene encodes CDR1 SGHTA and CDR2 FQGTGA. CDR3 residues: CASSLLPGALMNTEAFF. The CDR3 coding sequence is TGTGCCAGCAGCTTATTACCGGGTGCACTCATGAACACTGAAGCTTTCTTT. Full variable domain (rest looked up from reference TRBV7-3 and TRBJ1-1): GAGVSQTPSNKVTEKGKYVELRCDPISGHTALYWYRQSLGQGPEFLIYFQGTGAADDSGLPNDRFFAVRPEGSVSTLKIQRTERGDSAVYLCASSLLPGALMNTEAFFGQGTRLTVV.

The chain combines TRBV6-5 with TRBJ2-4; TRBD1 matches 7 bases. The trim removed 4 bases at V and 2 bases at J, leaving 8 bases unmatched. Germline lookup yields CDR1 MNHEY and CDR2 SVGAGI. This CDR3 contains 16 residues. The CDR3 loop is CASSSPTGATKNIQYF. CDR3 bases: TGTGCCAGCAGTTCCCCCACAGGGGCTACCAAAAACATTCAGTACTTC.

The rearrangement uses TRBV5-4 and TRBJ2-5, with 8 positions matching TRBD2. The CDR3 consists of 16 residues. CDR1 is SGHNT, CDR2 YYREEE, per germline (reference sequence). With 0 bases clipped from V and 5 bases from J, the junction kept 9 bases outside the gene matches. The CDR3 reads CASSLGLATRGETQYF. As DNA, the CDR3 is TGTGCCAGCAGCTTGGGACTAGCGACTCGGGGGGAGACCCAGTACTTC.

The rearrangement links TRBV19 to TRBJ1-5; D call uncertain. Germline loops: CDR1 LNHDA, CDR2 SQIVND (reference sequence). The CDR3 is 13 residues long. Between the trimmed V and J ends, which lost 11 bases and 3 bases, there was a span of 14 bases. For the CDR3, the DNA is TGTGCCGCCGCCACCGCTTTCAATCAGCCCCAGCATTTT. Translating gives CAAATAFNQPQHF.

This clonotype was counted many times. V is TRBV7-2 and J is TRBJ2-7; tentative D call: TRBD2 (6 bases). V lost 6 bases and J lost 0, with 9 bases in between. This CDR3 contains 13 residues. The germline V gene encodes CDR1 SGHTA and CDR2 FQGNSA. The DNA of the CDR3 is TGTGCCAGCAGTTGGGGAGGCTCCTACGAGCAGTACTTC. Amino acids: CASSWGGSYEQYF.

Ten or more counts support this clonotype. The chain's CDR3 is CASSPSGSYEQYF. The CDR3 DNA reads TGTGCCAGCAGTCCTAGCGGCTCCTACGAGCAGTACTTC. The chain has TRBV13 and TRBJ2-7, with TRBD2 matching over 7 bases. This CDR3 has 13 residues. J gave up 0 bases and V 6 bases, and 2 bases lay outside the gene matches. Germline V CDR1 and CDR2: PRHDT, FYEKMQ (reference sequence).

Notes on this clonotype: Given a much more abundant clone one base away, this may be a read error. The CDR3 here is CACSGQGLIGELFF. Here the CDR3 DNA reads TGTGCCTGCAGCGGGCAGGGGTTGATCGGGGAGCTGTTTTTT. The V and J genes are TRBV2 and TRBJ2-2; D is perhaps TRBD1 or TRBD2 (6 bases each). This CDR3 is 14 amino acids long. Germline-derived CDR1 and CDR2 are SNHLY and FYNNEI.

The chain has TRBV19 and TRBJ2-1; 9 bases line up with TRBD1. The CDR3 has 16 amino acids. The J segment lost 4 bases and the V segment lost 2 bases, leaving 6 bases of the junction unmatched. In germline, CDR1 is LNHDA, CDR2 SQIVND (reference sequence). This CDR3 reads CASSIKSGQGYNEQFF. The DNA of the CDR3 is TGTGCCAGTAGTATAAAGTCAGGACAGGGGTACAATGAGCAGTTCTTC.

The chain links TRBV7-2 to TRBJ2-7, with 8 bases lining up with TRBD2. Germline V gives CDR1 SGHTA, CDR2 FQGNSA. The V segment lost 3 bases and the J segment 4 bases; nucleotides outside the gene matches: 11. CDR3 length: 16 residues. The CDR3 spells CASSLVSGIGGYEQYF. CDR3 DNA sequence: TGTGCCAGCAGCTTGGTTAGCGGGATCGGGGGGTACGAGCAGTACTTC.

This clonotype came up many times. This chain links TRBV9 with TRBJ2-7; D not resolved. Germline CDR1 SGDLS, CDR2 YYNGEE. The CDR3 spans 14 residues. Trimming took off 2 bases at V and 2 bases at J, with 11 bases between the two ends. The CDR3 DNA sequence: TGTGCCAGCAGCGTCCTGCCTGATCCCTACGAGCAGTACTTC. Its translation is CASSVLPDPYEQYF.

The chain carries TRBV5-4 and TRBJ1-1, with D maybe TRBD1 (5 bases). The germline gives CDR1 SGHNT, CDR2 YYREEE (reference sequence). The V end lost 6 bases, the J end lost 0 bases, and 12 bases lay between the germline ends. The CDR3 runs 14 residues. DNA for the CDR3: TGTGCCAGCACCCCGGGCAGGGTGAACACTGAAGCTTTCTTT. The encoded protein is CASTPGRVNTEAFF.

The genes are TRBV12-5 and TRBJ1-2; D not resolved. Germline assignment: CDR1 LGHNT and CDR2 FRNRAP. The CDR3 sequence is 13 residues long. V was shortened by 6 bases and J by 2 bases, with 10 bases between the two germline ends. The CDR3 DNA is TGTGCTAGTGGCCCGGGTAGGAACTATGGCTACACCTTC. Its protein is CASGPGRNYGYTF.

This clonotype was recorded at least ten times. This chain links TRBV11-3 with TRBJ2-1, with 9 bases matching TRBD2. The germline V gene encodes CDR1 SGHNT and CDR2 YENEEA. CDR3 size: 16 residues. The V gene end was trimmed by 11 bases and the J gene end by 5 bases; junction bases not matched to a gene: 16. CDR3 DNA sequence: TGTGCCTCGGGGGGGATTGGAGCGGGAGGAGACAATGAGCAGTTCTTC. Translated, it gives CASGGIGAGGDNEQFF.

This clonotype appeared many times. The chain employs TRBV30 and TRBJ2-1; tentative D call: TRBD1 (7 bases). The length of the CDR3 is 12 residues. Germline V gene data show CDR1 as GTSNPN and CDR2 as SVGIG (reference sequence). V was cut by 2 bases and J by 7 bases, with 9 bases left in between. The CDR3 protein is CAWSQGGNEQFF. The DNA for the CDR3 is TGTGCCTGGAGTCAGGGGGGTAATGAGCAGTTCTTC.

The J gene is TRBJ1-1, the V gene TRBV20-1, with D possibly TRBD1 on 5 matching bases. The CDR3 loop spans 14 amino acids. V lost 3 bases to trimming and J lost 0 bases, with 11 bases between them. Germline CDR1 reads DFQATT; CDR2 reads SNEGSKA (reference sequence). CDR3 coding DNA: TGCAGTGCTAGCCGGGCGGGGGTGAACACTGAAGCTTTCTTT. Translated: CSASRAGVNTEAFF.